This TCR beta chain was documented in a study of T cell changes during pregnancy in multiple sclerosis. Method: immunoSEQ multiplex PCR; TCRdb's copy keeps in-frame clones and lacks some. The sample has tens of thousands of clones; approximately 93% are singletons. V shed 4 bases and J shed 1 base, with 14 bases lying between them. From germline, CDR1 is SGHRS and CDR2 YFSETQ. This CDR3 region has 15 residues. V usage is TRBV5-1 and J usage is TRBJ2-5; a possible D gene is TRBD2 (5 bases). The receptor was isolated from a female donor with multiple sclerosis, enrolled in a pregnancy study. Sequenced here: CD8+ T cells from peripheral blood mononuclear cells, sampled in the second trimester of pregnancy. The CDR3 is CASSPYTGIQETQYF. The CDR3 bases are TGCGCCAGCAGCCCGTACACGGGGATCCAAGAGACCCAGTACTTC.